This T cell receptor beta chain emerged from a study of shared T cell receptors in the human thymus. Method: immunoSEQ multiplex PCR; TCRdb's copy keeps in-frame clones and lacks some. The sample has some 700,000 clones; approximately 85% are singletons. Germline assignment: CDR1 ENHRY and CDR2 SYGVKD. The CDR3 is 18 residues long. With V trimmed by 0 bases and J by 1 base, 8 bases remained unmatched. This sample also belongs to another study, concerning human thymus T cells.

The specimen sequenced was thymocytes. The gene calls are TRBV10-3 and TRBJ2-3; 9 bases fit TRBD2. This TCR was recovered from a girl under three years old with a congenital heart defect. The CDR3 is CAISESGIPSGGTDTQYF. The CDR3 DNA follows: TGTGCCATCAGTGAGTCAGGGATTCCTAGCGGGGGCACAGATACGCAGTATTTT.